This entry lists 19 T cell receptor beta chains sequenced from one sample in a study of cytomegalovirus exposure and HLA in healthy donors. TCRdb's table, derived via immunoSEQ multiplex PCR, lists solely in-frame clones and lacks some. Of 250,000 to 300,000 clones listed, about 90% were seen once; the top ten hold about 0.36%. Sequences were obtained from PBMCs. These receptors were obtained from a young woman in good health and CMV-seronegative.

The chain joins TRBV6-5 to TRBJ1-1; maybe TRBD1 (5 bases). Deletions cut 6 bases from V and 0 bases from J, with 8 bases between. The CDR3 consists of 13 residues. Germline CDR1 MNHEY, CDR2 SVGAGI. Here the CDR3 DNA reads TGTGCCAGCAGGGGGGGTATGAACACTGAAGCTTTCTTT. Its translation: CASRGGMNTEAFF.

This rearrangement joins TRBV30 to TRBJ1-3; no firm D call. V was cut by 2 bases and J by 7 bases, with 12 bases left in between. Germline V lookup: CDR1 GTSNPN, CDR2 SVGIG (reference sequence). The CDR3 loop spans 13 amino acids. This chain's CDR3 is CAWSRILGNTIYF. The CDR3, as DNA: TGTGCCTGGAGTAGAATACTCGGGAACACCATATATTTT. The complete variable domain, with remaining parts taken from reference TRBV30 and TRBJ1-3, reads SQTIHQWPATLVQPVGSPLSLECTVEGTSNPNLYWYRQAAGRGLQLLFYSVGIGQISSEVPQNLSASRPQDRQFILSSKKLLLSDSGFYLCAWSRILGNTIYFGEGSWLTVV.

The chain is built from TRBV5-4 and TRBJ1-3, with D hard to call. Germline V gives CDR1 SGHNT, CDR2 YYREEE (reference sequence). The V end lost 5 bases, the J end lost 0 bases, and 12 bases lay between the germline ends. CDR3 length: 15 amino acids. DNA for the CDR3: TGTGCCAGCAGTCCGGGGTGGGGCTCTGGAAACACCATATATTTT. Translating it yields CASSPGWGSGNTIYF.

This clone was detected only a few times. The V call is TRBV5-5, the J call TRBJ2-7, with D possibly matching TRBD1 (6 bases). V was cut by 0 bases and J by 0 bases, with 10 bases left in between. Germline CDR1 is SGHKS and CDR2 is YYEKEE (reference sequence). The CDR3 totals 15 residues. CDR3 residues: CASSLGQVSSYEQYF. CDR3 bases: TGTGCCAGCAGCTTGGGACAGGTGAGCTCCTACGAGCAGTACTTC.

This chain joins TRBV6-1 and TRBJ1-4, with no clear D. Germline CDR1 reads MNHNS; CDR2 reads SASEGT. With 5 bases removed from V and 1 base from J, the gap between germline ends came to 2 bases. CDR3 length: 12 residues. CDR3 amino acids: CASSRTNEKLFF. In DNA form, the CDR3 reads TGTGCCAGCAGTCGAACTAATGAAAAACTGTTTTTT.

The chain joins TRBV28 to TRBJ1-5; 9 bases align to TRBD1. The V segment lost 5 bases and the J segment 2 bases; nucleotides outside the gene matches: 7. The CDR3 totals 16 residues. CDR1 and CDR2 from the germline V gene are MDHEN and SYDVKM. DNA of the CDR3: TGTGCCAGCAGTCTACCCGGGACAGGGCGCAATCAGCCCCAGCATTTT. This codes for CASSLPGTGRNQPQHF.

This chain uses TRBV6-5 with TRBJ2-3; D possibly corresponds to TRBD1 (6 bases). CDR1 and CDR2 (germline): MNHEY, SVGAGI. This CDR3 region has 16 residues. The V end was cut by 0 bases, the J end by 5 bases, with 15 bases between. CDR3 residues: CASSYSIGEGGDTQYF. The CDR3 DNA follows: TGTGCCAGCAGTTACTCGATCGGGGAAGGGGGAGATACGCAGTATTTT.

The rearrangement links TRBV7-2 to TRBJ1-2; D might be TRBD1 (5 bases). Germline loops: CDR1 SGHTA, CDR2 FQGNSA. The CDR3 contains 14 residues. V lost 1 base and J 4 bases, leaving 10 bases between the germline ends. CDR3 sequence (DNA): TGTGCCAGCAGCTTAGTAACAGGTTTCTATGGCTACACCTTC. Protein sequence: CASSLVTGFYGYTF.

The V gene is TRBV30, the J gene TRBJ2-3; D is possibly TRBD1 (5 bases). The CDR3 is 14 amino acids. Germline V gene data show CDR1 as GTSNPN and CDR2 as SVGIG (reference sequence). With 4 bases removed from V and 0 bases from J, the gap between germline ends came to 11 bases. The CDR3 protein is CAWIRATSTDTQYF. The CDR3 bases are TGTGCCTGGATCAGGGCGACGAGCACAGATACGCAGTATTTT.

This clone came up a few times. The J gene is TRBJ2-5, the V gene TRBV6-4, with 7 positions matching TRBD1. J gave up 2 bases and V 4 bases, and 13 bases lay outside the gene matches. The CDR3 is 17 amino acids. In germline, CDR1 is MRHNA, CDR2 SNTAGT. Here the CDR3 DNA reads TGTGCCAGCAGTGCTGAGTTACAGGGGTTGGGTCAAGAGACCCAGTACTTC. It is translated as CASSAELQGLGQETQYF.

This clone was recorded only once. The rearrangement joins TRBV19 to TRBJ1-4; unclear D gene. V was pared by 7 bases and J by 8 bases, with 14 bases between. Germline loops: CDR1 LNHDA, CDR2 SQIVND (reference sequence). The CDR3 sequence is 13 residues long. The CDR3 spells CASTPAGLEKLFF. Written as DNA, the CDR3 is TGTGCCAGTACACCGGCAGGATTAGAAAAACTGTTTTTT.

The count of this clone is one. The chain uses TRBV6-1 and TRBJ1-2; D is perhaps TRBD1 (6 bases). Trimming shortened V by 8 bases and J by 2 bases, and 18 bases separated the two germline ends. The CDR3 covers 15 residues. CDR1 and CDR2 (germline): MNHNS, SASEGT. The CDR3 DNA is TGTGCCAGCCGGGACAACTCCCGCGGAAACTATGGCTACACCTTC. Residues: CASRDNSRGNYGYTF.

The chain uses TRBV11-3 and TRBJ2-2; 12 nucleotides align to TRBD1. With 5 bases clipped from V and 5 bases from J, the junction kept 6 bases outside the gene matches. The germline gives CDR1 SGHNT, CDR2 YENEEA. CDR3 length: 16 amino acids. CDR3 coding DNA: TGTGCCAGCAGCGCCGGGACAGGGGGCAGTACCGGGGAGCTGTTTTTT. Translation gives CASSAGTGGSTGELFF.

V gene TRBV7-9 combines with J gene TRBJ1-1, with D hard to call. Per germline, CDR1 SEHNR and CDR2 FQNEAQ (reference sequence). This CDR3 region has 14 residues. V gave up 1 base and J gave up 0 bases, with 6 bases separating them. CDR3: CASSLDRLNTEAFF. DNA of the CDR3: TGTGCCAGCAGCTTAGACAGACTGAACACTGAAGCTTTCTTT.

The J gene is TRBJ1-5, the V gene TRBV28, with D possibly TRBD1 on 5 matching bases. Germline V gene lookup returns CDR1 MDHEN and CDR2 SYDVKM. V was pared by 2 bases and J by 3 bases, with 11 bases between. The CDR3 extends over 15 amino acids. This CDR3 is CASSLKLGLNQPQHF. The CDR3 DNA reads TGTGCCAGCAGTTTAAAGTTGGGGCTCAATCAGCCCCAGCATTTT.

The chain combines TRBV11-2 with TRBJ2-5; D call uncertain. The CDR3 extends over 13 amino acids. Trimming took 3 bases from V and 5 from J, leaving 10 bases between them. CDR1 SGHAT and CDR2 FQNNGV come from the germline V gene. DNA of the CDR3: TGTGCCAGCAGCTTTGCCGGAGAGGAGACCCAGTACTTC. Translated, it gives CASSFAGEETQYF.

The V gene is TRBV4-3, the J gene TRBJ1-6, with D uncertain. This CDR3 comprises 18 residues. Germline CDR1 reads LGHNA; CDR2 reads YSLEER. Deletions cut 0 bases from V and 0 bases from J, with 12 bases between. The CDR3 DNA is TGCGCCAGCAGCCAAGAGAAAGTCGGGAGCTCCTATAATTCACCCCTCCACTTT. Residues: CASSQEKVGSSYNSPLHF.

As DNA, the CDR3 is TGCGCCAGCAGCTTGTTATCCGGGGAGCTGTTTTTT. Its translation is CASSLLSGELFF. The chain combines TRBV5-1 with TRBJ2-2; D remains ambiguous. Germline CDR1 is SGHRS and CDR2 is YFSETQ. Trimming stripped 1 base from V and 6 bases from J, with 4 bases between. The CDR3 extends over 12 amino acids.

This chain uses TRBV4-2 with TRBJ1-1, with 8 positions matching TRBD1. V trimming: 2 bases; J trimming: 4 bases; junction bases outside the gene matches: 9. The CDR3 runs 16 residues. Germline V lookup: CDR1 LGHNA, CDR2 YNFKEQ. The CDR3 region has the DNA TGTGCCAGCAGCCAAAGTGTCAGGGGGCGCGGCACTGAAGCTTTCTTT. It translates to CASSQSVRGRGTEAFF.